The TCR beta chain under discussion was sequenced for a study of beta chain features in type 1 diabetes. CDR1 is MNHEY, CDR2 SVGAGI, per germline. The CDR3 is made up of 11 amino acids. V was trimmed by 3 bases and J by 7 bases, leaving 7 bases between them. The investigators reverse transcribed all of the isolated RNA, so they sequenced expressed TCRB transcripts. Sequenced by immunoSEQ multiplex PCR; TCRdb stores in-frame clones only, minus some. The sample includes around 500,000 clones, 30% seen only once; the top ten take around 0.065%. Sequencing used naive CD4+ T cells from blood. The rearrangement joins TRBV6-5 to TRBJ2-7; D is unresolved. This TCR was sampled from a man between 18 and 35 years old in good health. DNA of the CDR3: TGTGCCAGCAGTTATGTATTGGAGCAGTACTTC. This sequence encodes CASSYVLEQYF.